These 20 T cell receptor beta chains were all obtained from the same sample, sequenced in a study of CD8 T cells in Susac syndrome. RNA amounts of about 0.5 to 1 ug underwent reverse transcription with random hexamers. TCRdb reprocessed the immunoSEQ multiplex PCR reads via MiXCR and lists one record per CDR3 protein. The table has about 100,000 distinct CDR3 sequences, roughly 96% seen once. Sequenced material: CD8+ T cells from PBMCs. The receptors stem from a human donor with Susac syndrome.

The rearrangement uses TRBV28 and TRBJ2-5; no clear D gene. V dropped 6 bases and J dropped 5 bases, with 16 bases sitting between them. Germline-derived CDR1 and CDR2 are MDHEN and SYDVKM. The CDR3 totals 14 residues. CDR3 loop: CASSPLGLEETQYF. The CDR3 nucleotides read TGTGCCAGCAGCCCCCTGGGCCTTGAGGAGACCCAGTACTTC.

The chain is built from TRBV15 and TRBJ1-1; a possible D gene is TRBD1 (5 bases). The germline V gene has CDR1 LNHNV and CDR2 YYDKDF (reference sequence). The CDR3 spans 14 residues. V shed 1 base and J shed 7 bases, with 13 bases lying between them. This CDR3 reads CATSRARDVNEAFF. The CDR3 region has the DNA TGTGCCACCAGCAGAGCCAGGGATGTTAATGAAGCTTTCTTT.

The CDR3 reads CSVGGEPYEQYF. CDR3 coding DNA: TGCAGCGTTGGAGGAGAGCCCTACGAGCAGTACTTC. The J gene is TRBJ2-7, the V gene TRBV29-1; D gene uncertain. The CDR3 length is 12 residues. CDR1 is SQVTM and CDR2 is ANQGSEA in the germline V gene. V lost 4 bases, J lost 2 bases, and 9 bases lay in between.

This clonotype was recorded a few times. The V and J genes are TRBV18 and TRBJ1-5; D is uncertain. This CDR3 contains 13 residues. With 4 bases removed from V and 5 bases from J, the gap between germline ends came to 9 bases. Germline V lookup: CDR1 KGHSH, CDR2 LQKENI. The CDR3 loop is CASSLGGDQPQHF. The CDR3 bases are TGTGCCAGCTCACTGGGCGGGGATCAGCCCCAGCATTTT.

The chain links TRBV3-1 to TRBJ2-7; TRBD1 matches at 8 bases. This CDR3 has 15 amino acids. CDR1 and CDR2 (germline): LGHDT, YNNKEL (reference sequence). Trimming at V came to 4 bases and at J to 1 base, leaving 6 bases not matched to a gene. CDR3 in DNA: TGTGCCAGCAGCCCCGGACAGGGAGGTTCCTACGAGCAGTACTTC. It specifies CASSPGQGGSYEQYF.

The chain combines TRBV6-1 with TRBJ2-7; TRBD1 is a possible D gene (6 bases). V was shortened by 7 bases and J by 0 bases, with 16 bases between the two germline ends. This CDR3 is 15 amino acids long. Germline CDR1 is MNHNS and CDR2 is SASEGT. The CDR3 loop is CASNHGTPSSYEQYF. The CDR3 DNA is TGTGCCAGCAACCACGGGACACCCAGCTCCTACGAGCAGTACTTC.

The chain joins TRBV5-4 to TRBJ2-2; D is ambiguous. Germline values: CDR1 SGHNT, CDR2 YYREEE (reference sequence). CDR3 length: 16 amino acids. V lost 0 bases and J 5 bases, leaving 14 bases between the germline ends. The CDR3 bases are TGTGCCAGCAGCTTGGCCGGTGGAGTTGGGACCGGGGAGCTGTTTTTT. Its protein product is CASSLAGGVGTGELFF.

The chain combines TRBV5-4 with TRBJ2-7; a possible D gene is TRBD1 (6 bases). The CDR3 sequence is 12 residues long. The germline V and J ends were trimmed by 2 bases and 6 bases, with 9 bases remaining between them. Looked up from germline, CDR1 is SGHNT and CDR2 is YYREEE (reference sequence). CDR3 region: CASSFKGVEQYF. The CDR3 DNA reads as TGTGCCAGCAGCTTTAAGGGGGTCGAGCAGTACTTC.

The J gene is TRBJ2-5, the V gene TRBV24-1; D call uncertain. Germline CDR1 and CDR2: KGHDR and SFDVKD. CDR3 length equals 14 residues. With 2 bases removed from V and 2 bases from J, the gap between germline ends came to 8 bases. For the CDR3, the DNA is TGTGCCACCAGTGATTCCAGACGGCAAGAGACCCAGTACTTC. This encodes CATSDSRRQETQYF.

This clonotype was observed a single time. The chain carries TRBV28 and TRBJ2-7, with D tentatively TRBD1 (5 bases). Germline CDR1 is MDHEN and CDR2 is SYDVKM. V dropped 3 bases and J dropped 2 bases, with 8 bases sitting between them. This CDR3 has 13 residues. The chain's CDR3 is CASSFDRTYEQYF. For the CDR3, the DNA is TGTGCCAGCAGTTTCGACAGAACCTACGAGCAGTACTTC.

This sequence joins TRBV29-1 and TRBJ2-1, with D perhaps matching TRBD1 or TRBD2 (6 bases each). CDR1 and CDR2 from the germline V gene are SQVTM and ANQGSEA. Trimming took off 4 bases at V and 0 bases at J, with 16 bases between the two ends. The CDR3 sequence is 16 residues long. The CDR3 sequence is CSVGERGPSSYNEQFF. The CDR3 coding sequence is TGCAGCGTTGGGGAACGGGGGCCCAGCTCCTACAATGAGCAGTTCTTC.

V usage is TRBV12-3 or TRBV12-4 and J usage is TRBJ1-4; tentative D call: TRBD1 (5 bases). The germline V and J ends were trimmed by 6 bases and 10 bases, with 15 bases remaining between them. The CDR3 runs to 13 residues. The CDR3 DNA sequence: TGTGCCAGCAGACCTTTCGACGGGGGAAAACTGTTTTTT. Protein product: CASRPFDGGKLFF.

The J gene is TRBJ2-5, the V gene TRBV29-1; no reliable D call. The V gene's germline CDR1 is SQVTM and CDR2 ANQGSEA. The V end lost 6 bases, the J end lost 2 bases, and 10 bases lay between the germline ends. This CDR3 region has 12 residues. The CDR3 bases are TGCAGCGTCGCCAGCCTACAAGAGACCCAGTACTTC. This sequence encodes CSVASLQETQYF.

The rearrangement joins TRBV12-3 or TRBV12-4 to TRBJ2-7, with D possibly being TRBD1 or TRBD2 (5 bases each). This CDR3 is built from 15 residues. Trimming left V 3 bases short and J 4 bases short, with 16 bases between. Here the CDR3 DNA reads TGTGCCAGCAGTTTTGATACGGGGACGGATTACGAGCAGTACTTC. This encodes CASSFDTGTDYEQYF.

This clonotype has only a few counts. This sequence joins TRBV24-1 and TRBJ2-5; TRBD1 might be the D (5 bases). The CDR3 is made up of 13 amino acids. The V and J ends lost 6 bases and 0 bases respectively, with 7 bases between them. CDR1 is KGHDR, CDR2 SFDVKD, per germline. DNA of the CDR3: TGTGCCACCAGTCACAGGCACCAAGAGACCCAGTACTTC. Its translation: CATSHRHQETQYF.

This chain joins TRBV12-5 and TRBJ2-3; D unresolved. Germline loops: CDR1 LGHNT, CDR2 FRNRAP. There are 15 residues in the CDR3. V was shortened by 4 bases and J by 0 bases, with 11 bases between the two germline ends. This CDR3 reads CASGSPRSSTDTQYF. In DNA, the CDR3 is TGTGCTAGTGGTTCCCCGAGATCTAGCACAGATACGCAGTATTTT.

CDR3 loop: CASSLSVLDPSVAAYNEQFF. For the CDR3, the DNA is TGTGCCAGCAGCCTCTCGGTCTTAGATCCCTCTGTGGCGGCGTACAATGAGCAGTTCTTC. The chain is built from TRBV3-1 and TRBJ2-1; D gene unclear. Trimming shortened V by 4 bases and J by 4 bases, and 29 bases separated the two germline ends. This CDR3 has 20 amino acids. CDR1 is LGHDT, CDR2 YNNKEL, per germline (reference sequence).

The chain combines TRBV20-1 with TRBJ1-5; D is ambiguous. The V end was cut by 5 bases, the J end by 0 bases, with 11 bases between. CDR3 size: 14 residues. Germline CDR1 is DFQATT and CDR2 is SNEGSKA (reference sequence). The CDR3 nucleotides read TGCAGTGCTGTTCGTTTCGATAGCAATCAGCCCCAGCATTTT. Amino acid sequence: CSAVRFDSNQPQHF.

This chain uses TRBV27 with TRBJ1-2; TRBD1 is a possible D gene (6 bases). V was shortened by 10 bases and J by 7 bases, with 22 bases between the two germline ends. The CDR3 totals 14 residues. Germline V gives CDR1 MNHEY, CDR2 SMNVEV (reference sequence). CDR3 nucleotides: TGTGCCACGCTAGATTACAGGGACGACTTTGGCTACACCTTC. Amino acid sequence: CATLDYRDDFGYTF.

A word on this clonotype: An end of the junction differs from the germline gene, which may be a read error. The chain links TRBV7-9 to TRBJ2-7; TRBD2 aligns across 8 bases. Germline CDR1 reads SEHNR; CDR2 reads FQNEAQ (reference sequence). CDR3 length: 15 residues. The CDR3 region is CASSLDSGRVYEQYF. The CDR3, as DNA: TGTGCCAGCAGTTTAGACTCCGGGAGGGTCTACGAGCAGTACTTC.